These 20 T cell receptor beta chains were all obtained from the same sample, sequenced in a study of T cells in Graves' hyperthyroidism and ophthalmopathy. RNA transcripts served as the template for amplifying TCR beta CDR3 regions. The HTBI primer set was used in a first-round RT-PCR of the TCR CDR3. A single record per CDR3 protein comes from TCRdb applying MiXCR to the multiplex PCR reads. The table includes 600,000 or so distinct CDR3 sequences, roughly 16% detected once. The sequencing input was blood. Receptors originate from a woman in her twenties or thirties with Graves' hyperthyroidism.

The CDR3 reads CASRLAGAPEQYF. Written as DNA, the CDR3 is TGCGCCAGCAGACTAGCGGGCGCCCCCGAGCAGTACTTC. This sequence joins TRBV5-1 and TRBJ2-7; TRBD2 matches 9 bases. This CDR3 has 13 amino acids. The junction had 6 bases not matched to a gene; V was cut back by 5 bases and J by 6 bases. Germline CDR1 is SGHRS and CDR2 is YFSETQ.

This clonotype was counted ten times or more. This chain joins TRBV28 and TRBJ1-6; no reliable D call. CDR1 is MDHEN, CDR2 SYDVKM, per germline. Trimming took off 5 bases at V and 6 bases at J, with 11 bases between the two ends. There are 14 residues in the CDR3. CDR3 nucleotides: TGTGCCAGCAGTCGCCCCACGGGTAATTCACCCCTCCACTTT. Translated: CASSRPTGNSPLHF.

The rearrangement uses TRBV20-1 and TRBJ2-7; 7 bases are a match to TRBD1. CDR3 size: 13 residues. V shed 0 bases, J shed 6 bases, and the junction held 5 bases outside the gene matches. Germline CDR1 reads DFQATT; CDR2 reads SNEGSKA (reference sequence). The DNA of the CDR3 is TGCAGTGCTAGAGATCGGAACAGGGGCGAGCAGTACTTC. This codes for CSARDRNRGEQYF.

This clonotype was picked up many times. J is TRBJ2-4 and V is TRBV27, with TRBD2 matching over 8 bases. The CDR3 extends over 17 amino acids. CDR1 is MNHEY, CDR2 SMNVEV, per germline (reference sequence). V gave up 2 bases and J gave up 3 bases; unmatched junction bases: 9. This CDR3 reads CASSLTPLREVKNIQYF. CDR3 sequence (DNA): TGTGCCAGCAGTTTAACCCCCTTGCGGGAGGTCAAAAACATTCAGTACTTC.

The table lists this clonotype with many counts. CDR3 sequence: CASYRVLGTNEQFF. The CDR3, as DNA: TGCGCCAGCTACCGGGTATTGGGTACCAATGAGCAGTTCTTC. This rearrangement joins TRBV5-1 to TRBJ2-1; no definite D call. Germline V gives CDR1 SGHRS, CDR2 YFSETQ. The CDR3 totals 14 residues. The V end was cut by 7 bases, the J end by 6 bases, with 17 bases between.

The sample holds many counts of this clonotype. The rearrangement uses TRBV28 and TRBJ2-1, with 7 bases fitting TRBD1. The CDR3 covers 14 residues. Trimming removed 4 bases from V and 7 bases from J; junction bases left unmatched: 7. Germline-derived CDR1 and CDR2 are MDHEN and SYDVKM. CDR3 DNA sequence: TGTGCCAGCAGTTCTGACAGGGATGGTAATGAGCAGTTCTTC. It codes for CASSSDRDGNEQFF.

This clonotype was recorded many times. The genes are TRBV15 and TRBJ2-5; a possible D gene is TRBD2 (7 bases). V lost 5 bases and J 5 bases, leaving 21 bases between the germline ends. Germline loops: CDR1 LNHNV, CDR2 YYDKDF (reference sequence). This CDR3 has 16 residues. CDR3 sequence: CATSEGGGGRGETQYF. CDR3 nucleotide sequence: TGTGCCACCAGCGAAGGAGGGGGGGGGAGGGGGGAGACCCAGTACTTC.

This clonotype showed up many times. This chain connects TRBV2 to TRBJ1-4, with 12 bases identical to TRBD1. Trimming took 6 bases from V and 10 from J; bases not matched to a gene: 3. Germline CDR1 is SNHLY and CDR2 is FYNNEI. The CDR3 is made up of 13 amino acids. The CDR3 bases are TGTGCCAGCAGCGGGACAGGGGGCGGAAAACTGTTTTTT. Its translation: CASSGTGGGKLFF.

There are a few counts of this clonotype. V gene TRBV9 combines with J gene TRBJ2-1, with 7 bases identical to TRBD1. The germline V gene has CDR1 SGDLS and CDR2 YYNGEE. Losses at the gene ends were 4 bases for V and 4 bases for J; bases not matched to a gene: 8. CDR3 length equals 15 residues. This CDR3 reads CASSLGQRTYNEQFF. The CDR3 DNA is TGTGCCAGCAGCTTGGGACAGCGAACTTACAATGAGCAGTTCTTC.

The V gene is TRBV5-8, the J gene TRBJ2-1; unclear D gene. V was clipped by 2 bases and J by 1 base, with 10 bases between them. The CDR3 loop spans 15 amino acids. CDR1 is SGHTS, CDR2 YDEGEE, per germline. For the CDR3, the DNA is TGTGCCAGCAGCTTTAACTCTTTATCCTACAATGAGCAGTTCTTC. It specifies CASSFNSLSYNEQFF.

The V gene is TRBV5-4, the J gene TRBJ2-3, with 8 bases matching TRBD1. With V trimmed by 1 base and J by 3 bases, 7 bases remained unmatched. The length of the CDR3 is 16 residues. Per germline, CDR1 SGHNT and CDR2 YYREEE (reference sequence). This chain's CDR3 is CASSLPGQGATDTQYF. The CDR3 nucleotides read TGTGCCAGCAGCTTGCCTGGGCAGGGGGCGACAGATACGCAGTATTTT.

This clonotype occurred many times. The chain has TRBV6-1 and TRBJ2-1; the match to TRBD2 covers 12 bases. Germline CDR1 MNHNS, CDR2 SASEGT. CDR3 length: 16 amino acids. With V trimmed by 1 base and J by 6 bases, 4 bases remained unmatched. CDR3 DNA: TGTGCCAGCAGTGAAGTGGGACTAGCGGGCCGCAATGAGCAGTTCTTC. Its protein is CASSEVGLAGRNEQFF.

The table lists this clonotype with a few counts. The chain is built from TRBV24-1 and TRBJ2-1; 9 bases are a match to TRBD1. From germline, CDR1 is KGHDR and CDR2 SFDVKD. There are 16 residues in the CDR3. V was pared by 3 bases and J by 1 base, with 3 bases of the junction left unmatched. CDR3 sequence (DNA): TGTGCCACCAGTGATGCCGGGACAGGGTCCTACAATGAGCAGTTCTTC. It yields the protein CATSDAGTGSYNEQFF.

This sequence joins TRBV28 and TRBJ1-1; TRBD1 matches 10 bases. The V and J ends lost 5 bases and 11 bases, in that order; junction bases with no gene match: 11. The CDR3 loop spans 14 amino acids. Per germline, CDR1 MDHEN and CDR2 SYDVKM. The CDR3 protein is CASSAQDRGGYAFF. The CDR3, as DNA: TGTGCCAGCAGTGCCCAGGACAGGGGGGGTTACGCTTTCTTT. The variable domain in full, with the rest retrieved from reference TRBV28 and TRBJ1-1, is DVKVTQSSRYLVKRTGEKVFLECVQDMDHENMFWYRQDPGLGLRLIYFSYDVKMKEKGDIPEGYSVSREKKERFSLILESASTNQTSMYLCASSAQDRGGYAFFGQGTRLTVV.

For this clonotype: One end of the junction does not line up with germline, which may come from a read error. The rearrangement joins TRBV5-1 to TRBJ2-1; no clear D gene. Looked up from germline, CDR1 is SGHRS and CDR2 is YFSETQ. The CDR3 has 12 residues. The CDR3 region is CAGSLPGNEQFF. CDR3 DNA: TGCGCCGGCAGCTTACCGGGCAATGAGCAGTTCTTC.

The chain couples TRBV30 to TRBJ2-1; perhaps D is TRBD1 or TRBD2 (5 bases each). The CDR3 is made up of 13 amino acids. Germline values: CDR1 GTSNPN, CDR2 SVGIG (reference sequence). With 4 bases removed from V and 4 bases from J, the gap between germline ends came to 11 bases. In DNA form, the CDR3 reads TGTGCCTGGATGTCGGGGCGTTACAATGAGCAGTTCTTC. It specifies CAWMSGRYNEQFF.

The rearrangement links TRBV5-1 to TRBJ2-5; D is undetermined. Trimming left V 4 bases short and J 5 bases short, with 15 bases between. The V gene's germline CDR1 is SGHRS and CDR2 YFSETQ. This CDR3 is 14 amino acids long. In nucleotides, the CDR3 is TGCGCCAGCAGCGTTAGGGTCGGAAGGGAGACCCAGTACTTC. This gives the protein CASSVRVGRETQYF.

The V and J genes are TRBV2 and TRBJ2-1; TRBD1 matches at 9 bases. The CDR3 length is 14 residues. V lost 1 base, J lost 8 bases, and 3 bases stayed unmatched. Germline assignment: CDR1 SNHLY and CDR2 FYNNEI. The CDR3 is CASSEEGQGYEQFF. CDR3 sequence (DNA): TGTGCCAGCAGTGAAGAGGGACAGGGCTATGAGCAGTTCTTC.

This clonotype has a handful of counts. This rearrangement joins TRBV24-1 to TRBJ2-1, with TRBD1 matching 8 bases. This CDR3 comprises 16 residues. V dropped 4 bases and J dropped 6; count of bases not matched to a gene: 10. Germline V gives CDR1 KGHDR, CDR2 SFDVKD. The CDR3 coding sequence is TGTGCCACCAGTGACCGGACAGGGAGATTTCTCAATGAGCAGTTCTTC. Translated, it gives CATSDRTGRFLNEQFF.

This clonotype occurred many times. The rearrangement joins TRBV20-1 to TRBJ1-2; TRBD1 matches 7 bases. The germline V gene encodes CDR1 DFQATT and CDR2 SNEGSKA (reference sequence). This CDR3 spans 16 amino acids. V gave up 0 bases and J gave up 4 bases; unmatched junction bases: 11. This CDR3 reads CSARDRLKGQPYGYTF. CDR3 DNA sequence: TGCAGTGCTAGAGATAGGCTCAAGGGACAGCCCTATGGCTACACCTTC.